This is a list of T cell receptor beta chains from one sample in a study of T cells in Graves' hyperthyroidism and ophthalmopathy. TCRdb ran MiXCR on the multiplex PCR reads and lists one entry per CDR3 protein. The data hold some 560,000 distinct CDR3 sequences, with around 14% observed a single time. Source material: blood. Receptors were obtained from a woman aged 30 to 39 with Graves' hyperthyroidism. The CDR3 runs from the conserved cysteine through the conserved F or W. D genes are given only for firm matches. Not all rows give a size; the values are once, few, many and, for expanded clones, a class.

TRBV9	TRBJ2-3	-	-	TGTGCCAGCAGCGTAGTTCCCAGTTCCGATAGGACTGGGGTCGGGGTTACGCAGTATTTT	CASSVVPSSDRTGVGVTQYF
TRBV28	TRBJ2-7	few	-	TGTGCCAGCAGTTTAATAGGTTCCCACGAGCAGTACTTC	CASSLIGSHEQYF
TRBV18	TRBJ2-7	many	-	TGTGCCAGCTCAAGAGACTACGAGCAGTACTTC	CASSRDYEQYF
TRBV10-3	TRBJ2-5	many	TRBD1	TGTGCCATCAGGCCCTCCCTGACAGGGGTACGCGAGACCCAGTACTTC	CAIRPSLTGVRETQYF
TRBV5-1	TRBJ2-2	-	TRBD2	TGCGCCAGCAGGCCCAGACTAGCGGGAGAACCCGCTGTAGGCACCGGGGAGCTGTTTTTT	CASRPRLAGEPAVGTGELFF
TRBV6-1	TRBJ1-1	many	-	TGTGCCAGCAGTACGCGGCGGGGGGACACTGAAGCTTTCTTT	CASSTRRGDTEAFF
TRBV10-3	TRBJ2-3	-	-	TGTGCCATCAGTGAAGGGGGTAGCTCCACGCACACAGATACGCAGTATTTT	CAISEGGSSTHTDTQYF
TRBV30	TRBJ2-2	many	TRBD2	TGTGCCTGGAACAGACTAGCGGGAGGAATTCGTGGCGGGGAGCTGTTTTTT	CAWNRLAGGIRGGELFF
TRBV11-2	TRBJ2-1	-	-	TGTGCCAGCAGCTCAGTCCAAAGATATCATGAGCAGTTCTTC	CASSSVQRYHEQFF
TRBV11-2	TRBJ2-7	-	TRBD2	TGTGCCAGCAGCCCCGTCACTAGCGGGACCCTCGAGCAGTACTTC	CASSPVTSGTLEQYF
TRBV3-1	TRBJ2-3	many	TRBD2	TGTGCCAGCAGCCTACTAGCGGGAGGGCCGCGAGATACGCAGTATTTT	CASSLLAGGPRDTQYF
TRBV6-6	TRBJ1-5	many	-	TGTGCCAGCAGTTACTCGAATCGGCCCACGGAAAGTCAGCCCCAGCATTTT	CASSYSNRPTESQPQHF
TRBV7-9	TRBJ1-1	many	-	TGTGCCAGCAGCTTTTCGACGGGGGTCACTGAAGCTTTCTTT	CASSFSTGVTEAFF
TRBV28	TRBJ1-2	many	-	TGTGCCAGCAGTTTCGGTACAGGGTCCGTCTATGGCTACACCTTC	CASSFGTGSVYGYTF
TRBV12-3/TRBV12-4	TRBJ2-7	many	TRBD2	TGTGCCAGCAGTTTAGCCGGGACTAGATCCTACGAGCAGTACTTC	CASSLAGTRSYEQYF
TRBV6-2/TRBV6-3	TRBJ2-7	many	-	TGTGCCAGCAGCGAGGACGGGCTCTCCTACGAGCAGTACTTC	CASSEDGLSYEQYF
TRBV20-1	TRBJ2-3	few	-	TGCAGTGCCTCGCCCACGACATTAGCGGCAAACAGGACAGATACGCAGTATTTT	CSASPTTLAANRTDTQYF
TRBV12-3/TRBV12-4	TRBJ2-1	few	TRBD2	TGTGCCAGCAGTTTTACCAGCGGGAGGTCTGAGCAGTTCTTC	CASSFTSGRSEQFF
TRBV27	TRBJ2-3	-	TRBD1	TGTGCCAGCAGACCCCTTGGGACAGGTAGCCCGGGAGATACGCAGTATTTT	CASRPLGTGSPGDTQYF
TRBV20-1	TRBJ2-2	many	-	TGCAGTGCATCAGAAGACGCGAACACCGGGGAGCTGTTTTTT	CSASEDANTGELFF
TRBV19	TRBJ2-2	many	TRBD2	TGTGCCAGTAGAGCCCTAGCGGGAGTCGACACCGGGGAGCTGTTTTTT	CASRALAGVDTGELFF
TRBV7-9	TRBJ2-7	many	TRBD2	TGTGCCAGCAGCCTGACTAGCGGGAGGGCCACGGACGAGCAGTACTTC	CASSLTSGRATDEQYF
TRBV3-1	TRBJ2-7	many	-	TGTGCCAGCAGCCAACTCATCGCAGGGTTCGACGACTACGAGCAGTACTTC	CASSQLIAGFDDYEQYF
TRBV20-1	TRBJ2-4	-	-	TGCAGTGCTAATAGGGGGGGCGTTTCCAAAAACATTCAGTACTTC	CSANRGGVSKNIQYF
TRBV12-3/TRBV12-4	TRBJ2-3	few	-	TGTGCCAGCAACCTGGGCGTATCCACAGATACGCAGTATTTT	CASNLGVSTDTQYF
TRBV6-5	TRBJ2-1	-	-	TGTGCCAGCAGTTACTACGGGGTATCCTACAATGAGCAGTTCTTC	CASSYYGVSYNEQFF
TRBV20-1	TRBJ1-3	-	-	TGCAGTGTTCCCAGGCGGAAGCCTAGCCGAAACACCATATATTTT	CSVPRRKPSRNTIYF
TRBV3-1	TRBJ1-5	many	-	TGTGCCAGCAGCCCCAGTGGAGGGGAAGTGCCCCAGCATTTT	CASSPSGGEVPQHF
TRBV29-1	TRBJ2-7	-	TRBD1	TGCAGCGTTGAACACACCGGACAGGGGTTTAGGGAGCAGTACTTC	CSVEHTGQGFREQYF
TRBV5-1	TRBJ2-1	many	-	TGCGCCAGCAGCTTGGGGATGGGAGGCACCTACAATGAGCAGTTCTTC	CASSLGMGGTYNEQFF
TRBV7-3	TRBJ2-1	few	-	TGTGCCAGCAGCTTAAGCGGGGTAGACAATGAGCAGTTCTTC	CASSLSGVDNEQFF
TRBV3-1	TRBJ1-1	many	-	TGTGCCAGCAGCCAAGAAAGATACATGAACACTGAAGCTTTCTTT	CASSQERYMNTEAFF
TRBV12-3/TRBV12-4	TRBJ2-7	many	TRBD2	TGTGCCAGCAGTTTGGCCGGGACTAGCCGCGGTATCGAGCAGTACTTC	CASSLAGTSRGIEQYF
TRBV5-1	TRBJ2-2	-	-	TGCGCCAGCAGCTTTGGACCAGGAACCGGGGAGCTGTTTTTT	CASSFGPGTGELFF
TRBV2	TRBJ2-7	many	TRBD1	TGTGCCAGCAGTGGGGGACAGGGCCCCCCCGAGCAGTACTTC	CASSGGQGPPEQYF